The 27 T cell receptor beta chains below were found in one sample sequenced in a study of blood T cell repertoires in COVID-19. TCRdb's table, derived via immunoSEQ multiplex PCR, lists solely in-frame clones and lacks some. The sample comprises roughly 160,000 clones, 82% of which are singletons, and about a sixth rests with the top ten. The sequenced material came from PBMCs or T cells enriched from blood (not recorded which). The receptors derive from a man aged 60 to 69 who had recovered from COVID-19.

The chain carries TRBV30 and TRBJ1-4; 8 nucleotides agree with TRBD1. V shed 4 bases and J 6 bases; nucleotides not matched to a gene: 16. Germline CDR1 is GTSNPN and CDR2 is SVGIG (reference sequence). This CDR3 contains 17 residues. CDR3: CAWTLGAGGVADEKLFF. The CDR3 coding sequence is TGTGCCTGGACTCTTGGGGCAGGGGGCGTTGCTGATGAAAAACTGTTTTTT.

The gene calls are TRBV5-1 and TRBJ2-5; maybe TRBD1 (5 bases). Germline loops: CDR1 SGHRS, CDR2 YFSETQ. CDR3 length: 14 amino acids. Trimming removed 1 base at V and 5 bases at J, with 12 bases between. CDR3 nucleotides: TGCGCCAGCAGCTTGTCAGGGTCTTGGGAGACCCAGTACTTC. Translating it yields CASSLSGSWETQYF.

The chain joins TRBV6-1 to TRBJ2-7; 7 bases are shared with TRBD1. The germline V gene encodes CDR1 MNHNS and CDR2 SASEGT. This CDR3 region has 14 residues. The V and J ends lost 0 bases and 2 bases, in that order; junction bases with no gene match: 1. The CDR3 protein is CASSEAGTAYEQYF. CDR3 in DNA: TGTGCCAGCAGTGAAGCGGGGACAGCCTACGAGCAGTACTTC.

The chain is built from TRBV20-1 and TRBJ1-1; the D is unclear. This CDR3 contains 15 residues. V was clipped by 3 bases and J by 1 base, with 15 bases between them. Germline lookup yields CDR1 DFQATT and CDR2 SNEGSKA (reference sequence). CDR3 region: CSASKMQTGNTEAFF. In DNA, the CDR3 is TGCAGTGCTAGTAAGATGCAAACGGGGAACACTGAAGCTTTCTTT.

V gene TRBV27 combines with J gene TRBJ2-1, with a weak D call TRBD2 (6 bases). The CDR3 runs 16 residues. Germline CDR1 and CDR2: MNHEY and SMNVEV (reference sequence). Trimming removed 4 bases from V and 3 bases from J, with 16 bases in between. CDR3 amino acids: CASSSLPLDYYNEQFF. In DNA form, the CDR3 reads TGTGCCAGCAGTTCTCTACCCCTGGACTACTACAATGAGCAGTTCTTC.

CDR3 region: CASSVASGSTDTQYF. CDR3 nucleotides: TGTGCCAGCAGCGTAGCGAGCGGCAGCACAGATACGCAGTATTTT. The V and J genes are TRBV9 and TRBJ2-3, with a weak D call TRBD2 (5 bases). Looked up from germline, CDR1 is SGDLS and CDR2 is YYNGEE. The CDR3 is 15 amino acids. Trimming removed 0 bases at V and 0 bases at J, with 8 bases between.

The genes are TRBV15 and TRBJ1-3; D remains unclear. This CDR3 region has 14 residues. The ends were cut back, 4 bases at V and 0 bases at J, with 7 bases in the middle. The germline V gene has CDR1 LNHNV and CDR2 YYDKDF (reference sequence). CDR3 sequence reads: CATSTRLSGNTIYF. In DNA, the CDR3 is TGTGCCACCAGCACGCGCCTCTCTGGAAACACCATATATTTT.

The gene calls are TRBV19 and TRBJ2-7; a weak D match, TRBD1 (6 bases). The V end was cut by 3 bases, the J end by 5 bases, with 11 bases between. Germline lookup yields CDR1 LNHDA and CDR2 SQIVND (reference sequence). CDR3 length: 13 amino acids. The CDR3 DNA reads as TGTGCCAGTAGTATCCCTACAGGGAACGAGCAGTACTTC. This sequence encodes CASSIPTGNEQYF.

The chain links TRBV7-6 to TRBJ2-2, with 8 bases fitting TRBD2. V lost 3 bases and J lost 1; bases outside the gene matches: 10. The CDR3 loop spans 18 amino acids. From germline, CDR1 is SGHVS and CDR2 FNYEAQ. The CDR3 DNA sequence: TGTGCCAGCAGCTTGACGGGGGGGCTTCATGGGAACACCGGGGAGCTGTTTTTT. This gives the protein CASSLTGGLHGNTGELFF.

This clone showed up just a few times. The chain is built from TRBV30 and TRBJ2-5; 9 bases fit TRBD2. Germline CDR1 and CDR2: GTSNPN and SVGIG (reference sequence). Trimming removed 2 bases from V and 5 bases from J; junction bases left unmatched: 3. The CDR3 runs 13 residues. The CDR3 is CAWSWTSAETQYF. CDR3 DNA: TGTGCCTGGAGTTGGACTAGCGCGGAGACCCAGTACTTC.

This chain connects TRBV5-4 to TRBJ2-2, with 7 bases lining up with TRBD2. The ends lost 0 bases at V and 7 bases at J; junction bases unmatched: 3. CDR3 size: 14 residues. CDR1 and CDR2 (germline): SGHNT, YYREEE (reference sequence). This CDR3 is CASSLVRGGGELFF. The CDR3 region has the DNA TGTGCCAGCAGCTTGGTTCGCGGGGGCGGGGAGCTGTTTTTT.

The chain has TRBV5-5 and TRBJ2-1, with 11 bases matching TRBD1. V dropped 5 bases and J dropped 9; count of bases not matched to a gene: 10. The CDR3 extends over 15 amino acids. Germline V gene sequence: CDR1 SGHKS, CDR2 YYEKEE (reference sequence). The CDR3 nucleotides are TGTGCCAGCAGTGTTCGGACAGGGGGCTACGCTGAGCAGTTCTTC. Its protein is CASSVRTGGYAEQFF. Drawing the rest from reference TRBV5-5 and TRBJ2-1, the complete variable domain is DAGVTQSPTHLIKTRGQQVTLRCSPISGHKSVSWYQQVLGQGPQFIFQYYEKEERGRGNFPDRFSARQFPNYSSELNVNALLLGDSALYLCASSVRTGGYAEQFFGPGTRLTVL.

This clone was picked up a small number of times. This chain joins TRBV27 and TRBJ2-7, with TRBD2 matching 12 bases. The CDR3 consists of 15 residues. Germline V gene lookup returns CDR1 MNHEY and CDR2 SMNVEV (reference sequence). Trimming at V came to 4 bases and at J to 6 bases, leaving 7 bases not matched to a gene. In nucleotides, the CDR3 is TGTGCCAGCAGTTGGACTAGCGGGGTGGGAGTCGAGCAGTACTTC. This gives the protein CASSWTSGVGVEQYF.

The CDR3 bases are TGTGCCAGCAGCCAGGATCCAGGGGGCAATTCACCCCTCCACTTT. Protein product: CASSQDPGGNSPLHF. The chain joins TRBV5-5 to TRBJ1-6; TRBD1 matches 8 bases. The V segment lost 4 bases and the J segment 7 bases; nucleotides outside the gene matches: 7. The CDR3 runs 15 residues. Germline CDR1 reads SGHKS; CDR2 reads YYEKEE (reference sequence). Based on the CDR3 plus reference TRBV5-5 and TRBJ1-6, the full variable domain is DAGVTQSPTHLIKTRGQQVTLRCSPISGHKSVSWYQQVLGQGPQFIFQYYEKEERGRGNFPDRFSARQFPNYSSELNVNALLLGDSALYLCASSQDPGGNSPLHFGNGTRLTVT.

The V gene is TRBV10-3, the J gene TRBJ2-7, with D uncertain. The germline V gene encodes CDR1 ENHRY and CDR2 SYGVKD. The CDR3 totals 13 residues. V shed 6 bases and J shed 3 bases, with 12 bases lying between them. CDR3 loop: CAIRVSNYYEQYF. The CDR3 DNA is TGTGCCATCAGGGTTAGCAACTACTACGAGCAGTACTTC.

This chain uses TRBV10-3 with TRBJ1-1; D is unresolved. There are 12 residues in the CDR3. Trimming removed 1 base from V and 2 bases from J, with 2 bases in between. Germline CDR1 and CDR2: ENHRY and SYGVKD. CDR3 in amino acids: CAISELNTEAFF. The CDR3 bases are TGTGCCATCAGTGAGTTAAACACTGAAGCTTTCTTT.

The chain links TRBV28 to TRBJ2-5; 12 nucleotides align to TRBD2. This CDR3 spans 14 amino acids. The V and J ends lost 7 bases and 6 bases, in that order; junction bases with no gene match: 6. The V gene's germline CDR1 is MDHEN and CDR2 SYDVKM. Written as DNA, the CDR3 is TGTGCCAGCATGAGGACTAGCGGGGAGAAGACCCAGTACTTC. Protein: CASMRTSGEKTQYF.

The rearrangement uses TRBV6-1 and TRBJ1-4; 8 bases are shared with TRBD1. The CDR3 spans 16 residues. Trimming at V came to 0 bases and at J to 4 bases, leaving 4 bases not matched to a gene. CDR1 and CDR2 (germline): MNHNS, SASEGT. The CDR3 DNA follows: TGTGCCAGCAGTGAAGCGTGGACAGGGCTTAATGAAAAACTGTTTTTT. It encodes CASSEAWTGLNEKLFF.

The chain recombines TRBV9 with TRBJ2-7; D remains unclear. Trimming pared 0 bases from V and 4 bases from J, leaving 8 bases between. The V gene's germline CDR1 is SGDLS and CDR2 YYNGEE. The CDR3 is made up of 13 amino acids. The CDR3 spells CASSVAPTYEQYF. CDR3 in DNA: TGTGCCAGCAGCGTAGCCCCGACATACGAGCAGTACTTC.

This chain uses TRBV10-3 with TRBJ1-4, with TRBD1 matching over 9 bases. The germline CDR1 and CDR2 sequences are ENHRY and SYGVKD. The V gene end was trimmed by 8 bases and the J gene end by 5 bases; junction bases not matched to a gene: 3. The CDR3 has 13 residues. This CDR3 reads CAIGDRENEKLFF. The CDR3, as DNA: TGTGCCATCGGGGACAGGGAGAATGAAAAACTGTTTTTT.

This chain connects TRBV20-1 to TRBJ2-7; 8 bases match TRBD2. Trimming cost V 3 bases and J 5 bases; bases outside gene matches: 9. Per the germline V gene, CDR1 is DFQATT and CDR2 is SNEGSKA (reference sequence). This CDR3 comprises 14 residues. In DNA, the CDR3 is TGCAGTGCTAGTGGTAGCGGGGATATGAACGAGCAGTACTTC. Translation gives CSASGSGDMNEQYF.

The chain joins TRBV4-2 to TRBJ2-1; 8 nucleotides match TRBD1. V dropped 4 bases and J dropped 5; count of bases not matched to a gene: 7. CDR1 LGHNA and CDR2 YNFKEQ come from the germline V gene. This CDR3 contains 15 residues. The CDR3: CASSPTGGRDNEQFF. CDR3 bases: TGTGCCAGCAGCCCTACAGGGGGGCGGGACAATGAGCAGTTCTTC.

This clone was observed once. This chain connects TRBV7-9 to TRBJ1-1; D is unclear. CDR1 and CDR2 (germline): SEHNR, FQNEAQ (reference sequence). This CDR3 is built from 18 residues. V lost 6 bases and J 0 bases, leaving 23 bases between the germline ends. The CDR3 region is CASRRAPSGPNMNTEAFF. The CDR3 DNA is TGTGCCAGCAGGCGAGCTCCGTCAGGCCCCAACATGAACACTGAAGCTTTCTTT.

The genes are TRBV19 and TRBJ1-5, with 10 bases identical to TRBD1. The CDR3 is made up of 15 amino acids. In germline, CDR1 is LNHDA, CDR2 SQIVND (reference sequence). V shed 10 bases, J shed 1 base, and the junction held 7 bases outside the gene matches. The CDR3 sequence is CATDRGRRSNQPQHF. CDR3 DNA: TGTGCCACCGACAGGGGGCGGAGGAGCAATCAGCCCCAGCATTTT.

The gene calls are TRBV7-9 and TRBJ2-1, with D maybe TRBD1 (6 bases). In germline, CDR1 is SEHNR, CDR2 FQNEAQ (reference sequence). The V and J ends lost 6 bases and 9 bases respectively, with 12 bases between them. The CDR3 loop spans 12 amino acids. The CDR3 DNA reads TGTGCCAGCAGGGGGGCTGCGGGTGAGCAGTTCTTC. It yields the protein CASRGAAGEQFF.

The chain is built from TRBV7-8 and TRBJ2-5; possible D gene TRBD1, 6 bases. Germline CDR1 and CDR2: SGHVS and FQNEAQ. Trimming stripped 0 bases from V and 5 bases from J, with 10 bases between. There are 14 residues in the CDR3. The CDR3 protein is CASSLARGGETQYF. The CDR3 DNA sequence: TGTGCCAGCAGCTTAGCCAGGGGCGGGGAGACCCAGTACTTC.

V is TRBV24-1 and J is TRBJ1-2, with 9 bases identical to TRBD1. The CDR3 runs to 14 residues. With 2 bases clipped from V and 5 bases from J, the junction kept 2 bases outside the gene matches. Germline V gene lookup returns CDR1 KGHDR and CDR2 SFDVKD. As DNA, the CDR3 is TGTGCCACCAGTGATTCGGGACAGGGTTATGGCTACACCTTC. Its translation is CATSDSGQGYGYTF.